A single sample gave rise to the 16 T cell receptor beta chains below, sequenced in a study of identifying expanded T cells in peripheral blood. Using immunoSEQ multiplex PCR, the repertoire was profiled, and TCRdb retains in-frame clones only, with some absent. The sample carries approximately 81,000 clones, 84% recorded once. Sequencing was performed on blood. These receptors were obtained from a person between 18 and 75 years old in good health.

V and J are TRBV28 and TRBJ2-1; 13 bases map to TRBD2. Trimming removed 6 bases from V and 6 bases from J; junction bases left unmatched: 8. The CDR3 contains 16 residues. Germline values: CDR1 MDHEN, CDR2 SYDVKM. In DNA, the CDR3 is TGTGCCAGCAGGGGGCCGGGACTAGCGGGAATCAATGAGCAGTTCTTC. It encodes CASRGPGLAGINEQFF.

The chain couples TRBV4-2 to TRBJ2-1; 10 bases are a match to TRBD2. Per germline, CDR1 LGHNA and CDR2 YNFKEQ. Trimming took 0 bases from V and 7 from J; bases not matched to a gene: 3. The CDR3 covers 15 residues. The CDR3 region is CASSQDGTSVNEQFF. CDR3 nucleotide sequence: TGTGCCAGCAGCCAAGATGGGACTAGCGTTAATGAGCAGTTCTTC.

The J gene is TRBJ1-2, the V gene TRBV6-1; unclear D gene. The CDR3 length is 13 residues. Trimming shortened V by 1 base and J by 3 bases, and 6 bases separated the two germline ends. Germline V gene data show CDR1 as MNHNS and CDR2 as SASEGT. CDR3 protein: CASSEDGDYGYTF. In nucleotides, the CDR3 is TGTGCCAGCAGTGAAGATGGCGACTATGGCTACACCTTC.

V and J are TRBV14 and TRBJ2-7, with a weak D call TRBD1 (6 bases). Germline CDR1 reads SGHDN; CDR2 reads FVKESK. The CDR3 has 14 residues. V gave up 0 bases and J gave up 4 bases, with 10 bases separating them. CDR3 protein: CASSQDGQSYEQYF. The CDR3 nucleotides are TGTGCCAGCAGCCAAGACGGACAGTCTTACGAGCAGTACTTC.

This chain links TRBV28 with TRBJ1-1; D is ambiguous. Germline V gives CDR1 MDHEN, CDR2 SYDVKM. Trimming removed 5 bases at V and 1 base at J, with 8 bases between. The CDR3 spans 13 residues. CDR3 nucleotides: TGTGCCAGCAGTCCCAACCGGAACACTGAAGCTTTCTTT. Translated: CASSPNRNTEAFF.

This clone was seen just once. In nucleotides, the CDR3 is TGCGCCAGCAGCTTAAGCGGGAGGTCCCCAGATACGCAGTATTTT. Protein sequence: CASSLSGRSPDTQYF. The chain carries TRBV5-1 and TRBJ2-3; TRBD2 matches at 9 bases. Germline loops: CDR1 SGHRS, CDR2 YFSETQ. This CDR3 region has 15 residues. The junction had 5 bases not matched to a gene; V was cut back by 2 bases and J by 4 bases. The full variable domain, with the rest looked up from reference TRBV5-1 and TRBJ2-3, is KAGVTQTPRYLIKTRGQQVTLSCSPISGHRSVSWYQQTPGQGLQFLFEYFSETQRNKGNFPGRFSGRQFSNSRSEMNVSTLELGDSALYLCASSLSGRSPDTQYFGPGTRLTVL.

The chain links TRBV28 to TRBJ2-3; no clear D gene. Trimming shortened V by 7 bases and J by 4 bases, and 9 bases separated the two germline ends. Germline V gives CDR1 MDHEN, CDR2 SYDVKM. CDR3 size: 12 residues. This CDR3 is CASKGAPDTQYF. CDR3 in DNA: TGTGCCAGCAAGGGCGCACCAGATACGCAGTATTTT.

The chain employs TRBV4-3 and TRBJ2-7, with a possible D match to TRBD1 (6 bases). The V end was cut by 1 base, the J end by 5 bases, with 9 bases between. The CDR3 covers 13 residues. Per the germline V gene, CDR1 is LGHNA and CDR2 is YSLEER. CDR3 in DNA: TGCGCCAGCAGCCAAGCACAGGGACACGAGCAGTACTTC. It encodes CASSQAQGHEQYF.

The chain uses TRBV27 and TRBJ1-4, with 10 bases identical to TRBD1. The CDR3 is 14 residues long. Unmatched junction bases numbered 5, after V lost 6 bases and J lost 7 bases. Germline lookup yields CDR1 MNHEY and CDR2 SMNVEV (reference sequence). CDR3: CASSEGTGAEKLFF. The CDR3 region has the DNA TGTGCCAGCAGCGAGGGGACAGGGGCTGAAAAACTGTTTTTT.

The chain is built from TRBV28 and TRBJ2-1, with unresolved D. Trimming pared 6 bases from V and 6 bases from J, leaving 12 bases between. Germline CDR1 reads MDHEN; CDR2 reads SYDVKM. The CDR3 runs 13 residues. CDR3 sequence (DNA): TGTGCCAGCAGGCCTCGGGCACCCAATGAGCAGTTCTTC. It encodes CASRPRAPNEQFF.

The genes are TRBV27 and TRBJ1-3; D is unclear. This CDR3 has 13 amino acids. The germline gives CDR1 MNHEY, CDR2 SMNVEV (reference sequence). Trimming removed 6 bases from V and 0 bases from J, with 6 bases in between. CDR3 in amino acids: CASRTNSGNTIYF. The CDR3 nucleotides read TGTGCCAGCAGGACTAACTCTGGAAACACCATATATTTT.

The chain links TRBV15 to TRBJ1-4; tentative D call: TRBD1 (5 bases). The CDR3 consists of 16 residues. Trimming removed 0 bases from V and 5 bases from J, with 13 bases in between. Germline CDR1 reads LNHNV; CDR2 reads YYDKDF (reference sequence). The CDR3, as DNA: TGTGCCACCAGCAGAGATCCCCCGGGGGGGAATGAAAAACTGTTTTTT. This translates into CATSRDPPGGNEKLFF.

This clone was counted once. The chain employs TRBV12-1 and TRBJ2-2. TRBV12-1 is classified as a pseudogene. The length of the CDR3 is 15 residues. The CDR3 loop is CASSLTMSNTGELFF. CDR3 DNA: TGTGCCAGCAGCTTGACGATGTCAAACACCGGGGAGCTGTTTTTT.

The chain has TRBV4-3 and TRBJ2-7; TRBD1 aligns across 7 bases. V shed 3 bases, J shed 2 bases, and the junction held 10 bases outside the gene matches. There are 16 residues in the CDR3. CDR1 and CDR2 from the germline V gene are LGHNA and YSLEER. The CDR3, as DNA: TGCGCCAGCAGCCACGACGACAGGGACCCTACCTACGAGCAGTACTTC. It translates to CASSHDDRDPTYEQYF.

This chain connects TRBV7-6 to TRBJ2-1, with 13 bases lining up with TRBD2. With V trimmed by 5 bases and J by 10 bases, 8 bases remained unmatched. Germline CDR1 SGHVS, CDR2 FNYEAQ. The CDR3 runs 15 residues. CDR3 residues: CASSLRTSGSTEQFF. CDR3 bases: TGTGCCAGCAGCCTGAGGACTAGCGGGAGCACGGAGCAGTTCTTC.

This clone came up once. Sequence at one end of the junction differs from germline and may be a read error. V usage is TRBV10-3 and J usage is TRBJ1-2; the D is unclear. This CDR3 has 11 residues. Germline CDR1 ENHRY, CDR2 SYGVKD. CDR3 protein: CAISAPGPHSF. CDR3 nucleotides: TGTGCCATCAGTGCCCCGGGCCCTCACTCCTTC.